These 27 T cell receptor beta chains originate from one sample sequenced in a study of cytomegalovirus exposure and HLA in healthy donors (dated by TCRdb to the late 2010s). The library came from the immunoSEQ multiplex PCR assay. For the multiplex PCR, a mixture combining 60 forward primers for TCR Vbeta segments and 13 reverse primers for TCR Jbeta segments was used. Entries here come from immuneACCESS through TCRdb and include only in-frame sequences with V and J called. Some clones fail to appear in such tables; in the studies checked, an unresolved V gene covers under half of the shortfall, and the cause of the remainder is unknown. This sample holds around 100,000 clones; roughly 80% were observed only once. Together, the top ten hold about 2% of the sample. The sequenced sample consisted of PBMCs. Receptors were obtained from a man between 18 and 35 years old in good health and CMV-seronegative.

The V call is TRBV5-4, the J call TRBJ2-7; 11 positions agree with TRBD1. V was pared by 4 bases and J by 2 bases, with 5 bases of the junction left unmatched. The CDR3 sequence is 15 residues long. Germline assignment: CDR1 SGHNT and CDR2 YYREEE (reference sequence). The CDR3 nucleotides read TGTGCCAGCAGCGTGGGACAGGGGGTCCCCTACGAGCAGTACTTC. This gives the protein CASSVGQGVPYEQYF.

The chain recombines TRBV25-1 with TRBJ1-2; 8 positions agree with TRBD1. Trimming took 1 base from V and 2 from J; bases not matched to a gene: 6. Germline V gene sequence: CDR1 MGHDK, CDR2 SYGVNS. CDR3 length: 16 amino acids. CDR3 sequence: CASSEFVGQENYGYTF. The CDR3 bases are TGTGCCAGCAGTGAATTCGTGGGACAGGAGAACTATGGCTACACCTTC.

This chain links TRBV15 with TRBJ2-2, with 8 positions matching TRBD2. J was trimmed by 5 bases and V by 0 bases; bases with no gene match: 8. The CDR3 sequence is 17 residues long. From germline, CDR1 is LNHNV and CDR2 YYDKDF (reference sequence). CDR3 region: CATSRDPREGRTGELFF. The CDR3 DNA reads as TGTGCCACCAGCAGAGATCCCCGGGAGGGCCGGACCGGGGAGCTGTTTTTT.

This chain links TRBV13 with TRBJ2-7; 12 bases line up with TRBD2. The V gene's germline CDR1 is PRHDT and CDR2 FYEKMQ (reference sequence). V lost 5 bases and J lost 6; bases outside the gene matches: 11. This CDR3 has 16 residues. DNA of the CDR3: TGTGCCAGCAGCCTTTTTGGACTAGCGGGATTCGGCGAGCAGTACTTC. It yields the protein CASSLFGLAGFGEQYF.

The gene calls are TRBV28 and TRBJ2-3; TRBD1 aligns across 8 bases. The CDR3 is made up of 14 amino acids. Germline lookup yields CDR1 MDHEN and CDR2 SYDVKM. Trimming removed 7 bases from V and 1 base from J; junction bases left unmatched: 4. The CDR3 bases are TGTGCCAGCAATTGGGGACAGGGCACAGATACGCAGTATTTT. This translates into CASNWGQGTDTQYF.

This clone was detected once. The CDR3 sequence: CASSDRTRVGGYTF. Here the CDR3 DNA reads TGTGCCAGCAGTGATCGAACCAGGGTGGGTGGCTACACCTTC. The chain combines TRBV27 with TRBJ1-2; D might be TRBD1 (5 bases). This CDR3 region has 14 residues. Per germline, CDR1 MNHEY and CDR2 SMNVEV (reference sequence). The germline V and J ends were trimmed by 5 bases and 7 bases, with 17 bases remaining between them.

This chain uses TRBV30 with TRBJ2-4, with D unclear. The CDR3 sequence is 15 residues long. CDR1 GTSNPN and CDR2 SVGIG come from the germline V gene (reference sequence). V lost 1 base and J lost 4, with 14 bases in between. The CDR3 loop reads CAWSAEVSPKNIQYF. CDR3 coding DNA: TGTGCCTGGAGTGCAGAGGTATCCCCAAAAAACATTCAGTACTTC.

The rearrangement uses TRBV6-5 and TRBJ2-7; weak D call: TRBD1 (6 bases). The CDR3 contains 13 residues. Germline V gene data show CDR1 as MNHEY and CDR2 as SVGAGI. Trimming shortened V by 6 bases and J by 6 bases, and 15 bases separated the two germline ends. This CDR3 is CASRISRGGEQYF. For the CDR3, the DNA is TGTGCCAGCAGGATTAGCCGAGGGGGCGAGCAGTACTTC.

The chain uses TRBV6-1 and TRBJ1-5; the D gene is possibly TRBD1 (5 bases). V gave up 6 bases and J gave up 8 bases, with 17 bases separating them. The length of the CDR3 is 14 residues. Germline CDR1 MNHNS, CDR2 SASEGT. In DNA, the CDR3 is TGTGCCAGCAGCGGCAGACAGTCCATGAAGCCCCAGCATTTT. This gives the protein CASSGRQSMKPQHF.

V usage is TRBV7-2 and J usage is TRBJ2-1; 7 positions agree with TRBD1. This CDR3 has 17 residues. Germline lookup yields CDR1 SGHTA and CDR2 FQGNSA. J lost 0 bases, V lost 6 bases, and 11 bases had no gene match. In DNA form, the CDR3 reads TGTGCCAGCAGTATAGGGACAGTTCCCCGCTCCTACAATGAGCAGTTCTTC. Residues: CASSIGTVPRSYNEQFF.

The rearrangement joins TRBV7-2 to TRBJ2-1, with TRBD1 matching over 10 bases. In germline, CDR1 is SGHTA, CDR2 FQGNSA. V shed 4 bases, J shed 5 bases, and the junction held 2 bases outside the gene matches. This CDR3 spans 14 amino acids. DNA of the CDR3: TGTGCCAGCAGCTCAGACAGGGGGCACAATGAGCAGTTCTTC. Translation gives CASSSDRGHNEQFF.

This rearrangement joins TRBV12-5 to TRBJ2-3, with 7 bases that match TRBD2. CDR3 length: 16 amino acids. Trimming removed 0 bases from V and 2 bases from J; junction bases left unmatched: 5. Germline V gene lookup returns CDR1 LGHNT and CDR2 FRNRAP. CDR3: CASGLVGGGNTDTQYF. The DNA for the CDR3 is TGTGCTAGTGGTTTGGTCGGGGGAGGGAACACAGATACGCAGTATTTT.

The chain uses TRBV6-5 and TRBJ2-4; D may be TRBD2 (6 bases). The length of the CDR3 is 15 residues. The germline V gene has CDR1 MNHEY and CDR2 SVGAGI. Trimming took 6 bases from V and 0 from J, leaving 12 bases between them. The CDR3 sequence: CASSPGTLAKNIQYF. The CDR3 DNA sequence: TGTGCCAGCAGCCCAGGGACTTTAGCCAAAAACATTCAGTACTTC.

This chain connects TRBV9 to TRBJ2-3, with 10 bases lining up with TRBD2. The CDR3 runs 17 residues. Looked up from germline, CDR1 is SGDLS and CDR2 is YYNGEE. V trimming: 7 bases; J trimming: 6 bases; junction bases outside the gene matches: 17. CDR3 region: CASDTLASGREEDTQYF. In DNA, the CDR3 is TGTGCCAGCGATACATTGGCCAGCGGGAGGGAGGAGGATACGCAGTATTTT.

The chain couples TRBV2 to TRBJ1-1; D possibly corresponds to TRBD1 (5 bases). The CDR3 covers 11 residues. V dropped 4 bases and J dropped 6 bases, with 6 bases sitting between them. Germline lookup yields CDR1 SNHLY and CDR2 FYNNEI. CDR3 bases: TGTGCCAGCAGTGGGGGCGCTGAAGCTTTCTTT. Translated: CASSGGAEAFF.

J is TRBJ2-4 and V is TRBV2, with 7 bases lining up with TRBD2. Germline CDR1 SNHLY, CDR2 FYNNEI. With 6 bases clipped from V and 5 bases from J, the junction kept 10 bases outside the gene matches. The CDR3 has 15 amino acids. CDR3 residues: CASSPRGGEENIQYF. The CDR3, as DNA: TGTGCCAGCAGCCCTAGGGGAGGGGAGGAAAACATTCAGTACTTC.

V is TRBV28 and J is TRBJ1-4, with a weak D call TRBD1 (5 bases). Trimming removed 3 bases at V and 4 bases at J, with 9 bases between. The CDR3 runs to 14 residues. Germline CDR1 is MDHEN and CDR2 is SYDVKM. As DNA, the CDR3 is TGTGCCAGCAGTTTTGCAGGGTATAATGAAAAACTGTTTTTT. The encoded protein is CASSFAGYNEKLFF. The entire variable domain, with the rest obtained from reference TRBV28 and TRBJ1-4, is as follows: DVKVTQSSRYLVKRTGEKVFLECVQDMDHENMFWYRQDPGLGLRLIYFSYDVKMKEKGDIPEGYSVSREKKERFSLILESASTNQTSMYLCASSFAGYNEKLFFGSGTQLSVL.

V is TRBV4-1 and J is TRBJ1-1; D possibly corresponds to TRBD1 (6 bases). The ends were cut back, 4 bases at V and 4 bases at J, with 19 bases in the middle. Germline V gene sequence: CDR1 MGHRA, CDR2 YSYEKL. The CDR3 extends over 16 amino acids. Here the CDR3 reads CASSRQAGGRGTEAFF. DNA for the CDR3: TGCGCCAGCAGCCGACAGGCGGGGGGCCGGGGCACTGAAGCTTTCTTT.

The V call is TRBV14, the J call TRBJ2-3; a weak D match, TRBD2 (6 bases). The V end was cut by 0 bases, the J end by 6 bases, with 13 bases between. Germline V CDR1 and CDR2: SGHDN, FVKESK. The CDR3 totals 15 residues. The CDR3 loop reads CASSQDGRRGDTQYF. The DNA of the CDR3 is TGTGCCAGCAGCCAAGACGGACGACGGGGGGATACGCAGTATTTT.

The genes are TRBV25-1 and TRBJ1-2; 7 bases are shared with TRBD1. V gave up 4 bases and J gave up 2 bases; unmatched junction bases: 7. CDR1 and CDR2 from the germline V gene are MGHDK and SYGVNS. The CDR3 extends over 15 amino acids. CDR3 residues: CASSARRQGNYGYTF. DNA for the CDR3: TGTGCCAGCAGTGCAAGGCGACAGGGCAACTATGGCTACACCTTC.

The genes are TRBV10-3 and TRBJ2-3, with D perhaps TRBD2 (5 bases). Germline V lookup: CDR1 ENHRY, CDR2 SYGVKD. This CDR3 region has 12 residues. Trimming pared 2 bases from V and 6 bases from J, leaving 6 bases between. The CDR3 DNA is TGTGCCATCAGTGAGAGAGGGGATACGCAGTATTTT. As protein: CAISERGDTQYF.

This clone came up a few times. The chain combines TRBV5-6 with TRBJ1-2, with D unclear. Germline-derived CDR1 and CDR2 are SGHDT and YYEEEE. The CDR3 loop spans 13 amino acids. The ends were cut back, 1 base at V and 8 bases at J, with 12 bases in the middle. The CDR3 DNA sequence: TGTGCCAGCAGCTTGCCAGTCCTGGGCGGCTACACCTTC. Encoded protein: CASSLPVLGGYTF.

As for this clone: Germline and junction disagree at one end, which may indicate a read error. V is TRBV7-7 and J is TRBJ2-5; TRBD2 is a possible D gene (5 bases). This CDR3 contains 14 residues. Germline V CDR1 and CDR2: SSHAT, FNYEAQ (reference sequence). CDR3 protein: CASTPSEGLGTQYF. The CDR3 DNA follows: TGTGCTAGCACGCCCAGTGAGGGTCTAGGGACCCAGTACTTC.

In this sample, this clone turned up once. The chain links TRBV9 to TRBJ1-2; 7 nucleotides line up with TRBD1. This CDR3 is 14 amino acids long. V gave up 4 bases and J gave up 5 bases; unmatched junction bases: 8. Germline CDR1 reads SGDLS; CDR2 reads YYNGEE. The CDR3 nucleotides are TGTGCCAGCAGCCTAGGGGGCCCATCTTATGGCTACACCTTC. Its protein product is CASSLGGPSYGYTF.

This clone has more than one count but fewer than ten. This chain joins TRBV5-5 and TRBJ1-6, with a possible D match to TRBD1 (5 bases). V was cut by 5 bases and J by 6 bases, with 21 bases left in between. Germline CDR1 is SGHKS and CDR2 is YYEKEE (reference sequence). This CDR3 region has 17 residues. DNA for the CDR3: TGTGCCAGCAGTCCTCGCCAGGGTGGAAGTAGTAATTCACCCCTCCACTTT. It codes for CASSPRQGGSSNSPLHF.

This clone occurred once. This chain uses TRBV27 with TRBJ1-1; 9 bases line up with TRBD1. This CDR3 spans 13 amino acids. The germline V gene encodes CDR1 MNHEY and CDR2 SMNVEV (reference sequence). After removal of 8 bases from V and 4 bases from J, the junction contained 5 bases not matched to a gene. The CDR3 sequence is CASRTGVITEAFF. In DNA form, the CDR3 reads TGTGCCAGCCGGACAGGGGTTATCACTGAAGCTTTCTTT.

CDR3 sequence: CASSKQQIINTEAFF. CDR3 DNA sequence: TGTGCCAGCAGTAAGCAACAGATAATCAACACTGAAGCTTTCTTT. J is TRBJ1-1 and V is TRBV2; no firm D call. Germline V gene data show CDR1 as SNHLY and CDR2 as FYNNEI. The V and J ends lost 5 bases and 2 bases respectively, with 15 bases between them. The CDR3 runs to 15 residues.